These T cell receptor beta chains were read from a single sample in a study of T cell changes during pregnancy in multiple sclerosis. Sequencing used immunoSEQ multiplex PCR; TCRdb keeps in-frame clones, though not all of them. This table has 40,000 or so clones, 75% to 95% appearing once. Sample: CD8+ T cells from peripheral blood mononuclear cells, taken after pregnancy. The source of these receptors is a female donor with multiple sclerosis, enrolled in a pregnancy study. Each CDR3 is given without its conserved first and last residue. Fields, in order: J gene, V gene, CDR3 protein.

TRBJ1-1,TRBV5-6,ASSPGQFNTEAF
TRBJ2-1,TRBV5-4,ASSPGQGIVDEQF
TRBJ1-1,TRBV7-9,ASIPRGQGIMNTEAF
TRBJ1-1,TRBV30,AWSADSREEAF
TRBJ2-5,TRBV5-1,ASSWQGGLGETQY
TRBJ1-1,TRBV18,ASSRRQGLRSTEAF
TRBJ2-2,TRBV6-5,ASSQETGFTGELF
TRBJ2-3,TRBV6-5,ASSYTPSSTDTQY
TRBJ1-1,TRBV30,AWSLAGGTEAF
TRBJ2-1,TRBV19,ASSIPSTYNEQF
TRBJ1-1,TRBV10-1,ASKGKNPRAEAF
TRBJ1-1,TRBV9,ASSVGPGAGEAF
TRBJ2-6,TRBV4-2,ASSQEGFSGANVLT
TRBJ2-3,TRBV2,ASTRGAGPYTDTQY
TRBJ2-7,TRBV6-5,ASSYSGQLYEQY
TRBJ2-5,TRBV7-3,ASSLGSGGIQETQY
TRBJ2-3,TRBV9,ASSVDGRPTDTQY
TRBJ2-6,TRBV27,ATLIRGRGGANVLT
TRBJ1-5,TRBV7-9,ASSLGTTSNQPQH
TRBJ2-7,TRBV6-1,ASSEVSVNYEQY
TRBJ2-3,TRBV14,ASSWTSGRADTQY
TRBJ1-5,TRBV19,ASSITLRNQPQH
TRBJ1-1,TRBV5-4,ASSRRENTEAF
TRBJ2-2,TRBV28,ASTDTGELF
TRBJ2-5,TRBV4-1,ASSQILGRQTQY
TRBJ2-5,TRBV19,ASKGALGQETQY
TRBJ1-4,TRBV10-3,AISESKTGPGSFGPRKLF
TRBJ1-1,TRBV28,ASSLLMNTEAF
TRBJ1-4,TRBV7-9,ASSFWGRHDEKLF
TRBJ2-4,TRBV7-9,ASSLMASAGGRAKNIQY
TRBJ1-5,TRBV27,ASSPLETGRFNQPQH
TRBJ2-2,TRBV7-3,ASSISGTRGSGELF
TRBJ2-3,TRBV13,ASSQGTSGGATQY
TRBJ2-7,TRBV27,ASSPTVSYEQY
TRBJ2-3,TRBV7-8,ASSLWTGESTDTQY
TRBJ1-1,TRBV30,AWSVPRGEAEAF
TRBJ2-3,TRBV2,ACTRWLATETDTQY
TRBJ2-6,TRBV10-2,ASSSGANVLT
TRBJ1-1,TRBV19,ASSKIREVKYTEAF
TRBJ1-1,TRBV7-8,ASSLGDRGNTEAF
TRBJ1-2,TRBV7-9,ASSLDQRTGNGYT
TRBJ2-3,TRBV6-4,ASSSSGGGADTQY
TRBJ1-5,TRBV27,ASSPQGSNQPQH